These T cell receptor beta chains were read from a single sample in a study of response to subunit inactivated influenza vaccine. TCRdb redid the calling of the RT-PCR reads with MiXCR, one entry per CDR3 protein. This sample yields about 700,000 distinct CDR3 sequences, of which 15% to 19% are seen a single time; under 14% belongs to the top ten. Sequenced here: PBMCs from blood, sampled 11 to 12 days after vaccination. These TCRs come from a man between 50 and 59 years old who received an inactivated influenza vaccine. The CDR3 runs from the conserved cysteine through the conserved F or W. The order of the fields is V gene, J gene, CDR3 protein.

TRBV20-1,TRBJ2-1,CSAGDRAPYNEQFF
TRBV5-1,TRBJ2-6,CASSTINFGANVLTF
TRBV6-5,TRBJ1-5,CASSYSMAANQPQHF
TRBV7-2,TRBJ2-1,CASSPTSGINNEQFF
TRBV12-3/TRBV12-4,TRBJ2-7,CASSSGGSAHSYEQYF
TRBV30,TRBJ1-1,CARESRHYNTEAFF
TRBV5-4,TRBJ2-1,CASSPPGDPYNEQFF
TRBV5-1,TRBJ2-3,CASSLQGASTDTQYF
TRBV20-1,TRBJ1-2,CSAIDRGMGYTF
TRBV18,TRBJ1-1,CASSLSQSEAFF
TRBV5-1,TRBJ2-7,CASSRSPSRSSYEQYF
TRBV2,TRBJ2-7,CASSEALPYEQYF
TRBV7-8,TRBJ2-1,CASSSRGLPHEQFF
TRBV7-7,TRBJ2-1,CASSSGTPGNEQFF
TRBV4-3,TRBJ1-5,CASSQVTGSRPQHF